The clone carrying this T cell receptor beta chain was detected only a few times. Per the original methods: From reference gene primer amplification, estimates of nucleated cell counts were derived. Sequencing was performed with immunoSEQ multiplex PCR; in TCRdb, only in-frame clones are kept and a portion is missing. Clone size and V and J calls were adopted from that table, with D and trimming inferred from the DNA. Of 9,000 to 15,000 clones listed, about two thirds were seen once; the top ten hold roughly 6.7%. This sample stems from a study of blood T cell repertoires in COVID-19. Looking at the study overall: Sites in the United States, Italy and Spain provided acute and convalescent COVID-19 samples.

Patients at the Seattle site were enrolled during active infection and followed longitudinally. The specimen sequenced was peripheral blood. The clonotype was recovered from a man aged 60 to 75 with COVID-19, enrolled during active disease.

This CDR3 reads CASNPDGGGYGYTF. The CDR3 DNA follows: TGTGCCAGCAACCCGGATGGGGGGGGCTATGGCTACACCTTC. The rearrangement links TRBV5-5 to TRBJ1-2, with D maybe TRBD1 (5 bases). The length of the CDR3 is 14 residues. The V gene's germline CDR1 is SGHKS and CDR2 YYEKEE (reference sequence). V was pared by 6 bases and J by 4 bases, with 16 bases between.